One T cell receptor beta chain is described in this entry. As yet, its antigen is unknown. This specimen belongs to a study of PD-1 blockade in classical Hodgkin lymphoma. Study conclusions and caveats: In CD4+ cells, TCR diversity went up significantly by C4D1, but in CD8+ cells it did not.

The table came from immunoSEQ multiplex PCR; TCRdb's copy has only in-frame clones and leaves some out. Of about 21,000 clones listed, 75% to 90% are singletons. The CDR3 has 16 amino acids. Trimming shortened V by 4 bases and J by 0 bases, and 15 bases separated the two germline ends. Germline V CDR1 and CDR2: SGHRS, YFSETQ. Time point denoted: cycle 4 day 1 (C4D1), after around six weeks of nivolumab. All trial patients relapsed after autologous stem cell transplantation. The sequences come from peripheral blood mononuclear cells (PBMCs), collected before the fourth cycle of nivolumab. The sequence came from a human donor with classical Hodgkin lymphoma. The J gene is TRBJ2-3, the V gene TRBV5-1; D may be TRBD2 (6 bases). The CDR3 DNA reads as TGCGCCAGCAGCCTGGACTACCGACTTAGCACAGATACGCAGTATTTT. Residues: CASSLDYRLSTDTQYF.